This is a list of T cell receptor beta chains from one sample in a study of OX40 agonist ivuxolimab in advanced cancers. The protocol was immunoSEQ multiplex PCR, while the TCRdb copy is restricted to in-frame clones and leaves out a portion. The table includes 70,000 to 95,000 clones, approximately 90% detected once. Sequenced material: CD4+ or CD8+ T cells sorted from blood, taken in a trial of the OX40 agonist ivuxolimab. The source of these receptors is an adult with an advanced solid tumor such as melanoma, head and neck, liver or kidney cancer. Each CDR3 is given with its conserved first and last residue. Each record gives: D gene, V gene, J gene, clone size, CDR3 DNA, CDR3 protein. A D gene is named only where the DNA matches it firmly. Where a row states a size, it is once, few, many or the class of an expanded clone; other rows omit it.

>TRBD2|TRBV10-3|TRBJ2-1|-
TGTGCTACGAAAGGGGGACTAGCGGGAGGGTTTCGGTCCTACAATGAGCAGTTCTTC
CATKGGLAGGFRSYNEQFF
>TRBD2|TRBV4-3|TRBJ2-3|-
TGCGCCAGCAGCCAAGACACGCCGGGCGGGAGCGCCACAGATACGCAGTATTTT
CASSQDTPGGSATDTQYF
>TRBD1|TRBV7-2|TRBJ2-7|-
TGTGCCAGCAGCTTAGAAAGGACAGGGAGTACCTACGAGCAGTACTTC
CASSLERTGSTYEQYF
>-|TRBV2|TRBJ2-2|-
TGTGCCAGCACCGGAAGGAGCGCGAACACCGGGGAGCTGTTTTTT
CASTGRSANTGELFF
>-|TRBV19|TRBJ1-2|once
TGTGCCAGTAAAGACAGTTACTATGGCTACACCTTC
CASKDSYYGYTF
>TRBD2|TRBV7-2|TRBJ2-7|-
TGTGCCAGCAGCTTAGCCACAGCCAAAGCGGGAGGCAACGAGCAGTACTTC
CASSLATAKAGGNEQYF
>-|TRBV19|TRBJ1-5|-
TGTGCCAGTAGCCCCCCCAACCGGGCGAAGGAGCGGTATCAGCATTTT
CASSPPNRAKERYQHF
>-|TRBV28|TRBJ1-5|once
TGTGCCAGCAGTTTACGTAGCAATCAGCCCCAGCATTTT
CASSLRSNQPQHF
>-|TRBV6-5|TRBJ1-5|-
TGTGCCAGCAGTCGAGGGGGTAGCAATCAGCCCCAGCATTTT
CASSRGGSNQPQHF
>-|TRBV7-9|TRBJ2-1|-
TGTGCCAGCAGCTTAGCGCGGGCGGGAAGAACCTACAATGAGCAGTTCTTC
CASSLARAGRTYNEQFF
>-|TRBV5-6|TRBJ2-4|once
TGTGCCAGCAGCTTGTTGGGGACACTAGCCAAAAACATTCAGTACTTC
CASSLLGTLAKNIQYF
>-|TRBV9|TRBJ2-5|-
TGTGCCAGCAGCGTTCAGCCCAACGGGGAGGCCCAGTACTTC
CASSVQPNGEAQYF
>-|TRBV6-1|TRBJ2-3|-
TGTGCCAGCAGTGTATCGGGGTCTCAGTATACGCAGTATTTT
CASSVSGSQYTQYF
>TRBD2|TRBV7-2|TRBJ2-1|-
TGTGCCAGCAGCCGCGTCAAGCGGGGAAGCTCCTACAATGAGCAGTTCTTC
CASSRVKRGSSYNEQFF
>-|TRBV6-6|TRBJ1-1|-
TGTGCCAGCACGGTTCAAGTCGACGACACTGAAGCTTTCTTT
CASTVQVDDTEAFF
>TRBD2|TRBV9|TRBJ2-5|-
TGTGCCAGCAGCGCAGGACTAGCTTGGGCCCAGTACTTC
CASSAGLAWAQYF
>-|TRBV20-1|TRBJ1-2|-
TGCAGTGCGTATAACAGCTATGGCTACACCTTC
CSAYNSYGYTF
>-|TRBV28|TRBJ2-3|-
TGTGCCAGCAGTTTAATTCTAGCTTCCACAGATACGCAGTATTTT
CASSLILASTDTQYF
>-|TRBV4-1|TRBJ1-5|-
TGCGCCAGCAGCCAGGCAGGGGGCAATCAGCCCCAGCATTTT
CASSQAGGNQPQHF
>-|TRBV9|TRBJ1-5|-
TGTGCCAGCACACGGGGCCCGGCCAGCTCTTTTGAGCCCCAGCATTTT
CASTRGPASSFEPQHF
>TRBD2|TRBV28|TRBJ2-5|-
TGTGCCAGCAGTTTTGGACTAGCGGGAGCAGAGACCCAGTACTTC
CASSFGLAGAETQYF
>-|TRBV29-1|TRBJ2-5|-
TGCAGCGTACTATCGGGGGCTCAAGAGACCCAGTACTTC
CSVLSGAQETQYF
>TRBD2|TRBV5-8|TRBJ2-7|once
TGTGCCAGTAACAAACTAGCGGGCCTGTCCTACGAGCAGTATTTC
CASNKLAGLSYEQYF
>-|TRBV6-4|TRBJ1-4|-
TGTGCCAGCAACCTGACCAAGGACTCAACTAATGAAAAACTGTTTTTT
CASNLTKDSTNEKLFF
>TRBD2|TRBV29-1|TRBJ2-5|-
TGCAGCGTTGACCGAGCGGGAGGGAGGGAGACCCAGTACTTC
CSVDRAGGRETQYF
>TRBD2|TRBV29-1|TRBJ2-7|-
TGCAGCGTTGAAGGGACTAGCGGTGGGCGAAAGCAGTACTTC
CSVEGTSGGRKQYF
>-|TRBV13|TRBJ1-1|-
TGTGCCAGCAGCCTCCGAGGTTACACTGAAGCTTTCTTT
CASSLRGYTEAFF
>-|TRBV9|TRBJ2-3|-
TGTGCCAGCAGCGTAGGAGTCTATGGCGGTCAACCCCGGCATACGCAGTATTTT
CASSVGVYGGQPRHTQYF
>-|TRBV30|TRBJ1-1|-
TGTGCCTGGACCCCTCAGCAGAACACTGAAGCTTTCTTT
CAWTPQQNTEAFF
>TRBD2|TRBV5-1|TRBJ2-7|-
TGCGCCAGCAGACTAGCGGACAATAATATATACGAGCAGTACTTC
CASRLADNNIYEQYF
>TRBD2|TRBV28|TRBJ2-2|-
TGTGCCAGCAGTTTTCCGAGCAGCGGGAGGGCACGGACCGGGGAGCTGTTTTTT
CASSFPSSGRARTGELFF
>-|TRBV7-2|TRBJ1-4|-
TGTGCCAGCAGCCGGACAGTTGCAACTAATGAAAAACTGTTTTTT
CASSRTVATNEKLFF
>-|TRBV4-3|TRBJ2-6|-
TGCGCCAGCAGCCACGAGAGCACTGGGGCCAACGTCCTGACTTTC
CASSHESTGANVLTF
>-|TRBV28|TRBJ1-5|few
TGTGCCAGCAAGGCATTAGATCAGCCCCAGCATTTT
CASKALDQPQHF
>TRBD1|TRBV11-3|TRBJ2-7|-
TGTGCCAGCAGCTTAGGCCCCCCGGGACAGGGGGCCTACGAGCAGTACTTC
CASSLGPPGQGAYEQYF
>TRBD2|TRBV4-3|TRBJ2-3|few
TGCGCCAGCAGCCAAGACCGTGGACTAGCGGGAGCGGATACGCAGTATTTT
CASSQDRGLAGADTQYF
>-|TRBV7-2|TRBJ1-1|-
TGTGCCAGCAGCTTGCAGAGGAACACTGAAGCTTTCTTT
CASSLQRNTEAFF
>TRBD1|TRBV6-5|TRBJ1-5|-
TGTGCCAGCAGTCGACAGGGGACTCAGCCCCAGCATTTT
CASSRQGTQPQHF
>-|TRBV20-1|TRBJ2-5|-
TGCAGTGCTAGAGCCTGGGAGACCCAGTACTTC
CSARAWETQYF
>TRBD2|TRBV28|TRBJ2-7|-
TGTGCCAGCAGTCCAGGGACTAGCGGTGCCTACGAGCAGTACTTC
CASSPGTSGAYEQYF
>-|TRBV5-6|TRBJ2-7|-
TGTGCCAGCAGCTCCCAGGGGAGCTCCTACGAGCAGTACTTC
CASSSQGSSYEQYF
>TRBD1|TRBV6-5|TRBJ1-6|-
TGTGCCAGCAGGGGACAGGGCGCCATCAATTCACCCCTCCACTTT
CASRGQGAINSPLHF
>-|TRBV5-1|TRBJ1-6|-
TGCGCCAGCAGCCGGACAGATAATTCACCCCTCCACTTT
CASSRTDNSPLHF